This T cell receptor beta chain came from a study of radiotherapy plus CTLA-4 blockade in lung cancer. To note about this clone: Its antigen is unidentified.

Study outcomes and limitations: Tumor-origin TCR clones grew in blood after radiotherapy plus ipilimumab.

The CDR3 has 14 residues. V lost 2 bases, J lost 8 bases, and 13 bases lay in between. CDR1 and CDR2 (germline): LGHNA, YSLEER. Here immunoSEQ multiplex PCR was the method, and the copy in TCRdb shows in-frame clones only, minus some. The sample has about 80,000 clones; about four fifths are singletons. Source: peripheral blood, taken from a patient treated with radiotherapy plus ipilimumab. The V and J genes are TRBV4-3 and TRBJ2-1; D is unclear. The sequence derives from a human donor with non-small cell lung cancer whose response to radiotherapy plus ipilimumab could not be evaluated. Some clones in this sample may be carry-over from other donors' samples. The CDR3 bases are TGCGCCAGCAGCCAATTCTCGGGTCCGGATGAGCAGTTCTTC. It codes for CASSQFSGPDEQFF.